The clone carrying this T cell receptor (beta chain) came up many times. These data originate in a study of Graves' ophthalmopathy and Graves' hyperthyroidism. RNA transcripts were the template, and TCR beta CDR3 regions were amplified from them. An initial RT-PCR round employing HTBI primers preceded a second-round multiplex PCR. One entry per CDR3 protein, called by TCRdb with MiXCR from the multiplex PCR reads. The data show roughly 600,000 distinct CDR3 sequences, about 40% seen once. The V and J ends lost 4 bases and 3 bases, in that order; junction bases with no gene match: 1. The CDR3 sequence is 13 residues long. Germline V gives CDR1 ENHRY, CDR2 SYGVKD.

Sample: peripheral blood or thyroid tissue (not recorded which). The clonotype was recovered from an adult man with Graves' hyperthyroidism. The rearrangement joins TRBV10-3 to TRBJ2-5; TRBD1 matches 8 bases. The chain's CDR3 is CAISADREETQYF. CDR3 DNA sequence: TGTGCCATCAGTGCGGACAGGGAAGAGACCCAGTACTTC.